A selection of T cell receptor beta chains follows, all from one sample in a study of cytomegalovirus exposure and HLA in healthy donors. TCRdb keeps only in-frame clones here, not all; method: immunoSEQ multiplex PCR. This table has roughly 100,000 clones, around 69% appearing once. The sequenced sample consisted of PBMCs. These receptors were obtained from a woman aged 55-70 years in good health and CMV-seropositive. Both conserved end residues are part of each CDR3. Fields, in order: D gene, clone size, V gene, CDR3 length, J gene, CDR3 DNA, CDR3 protein. The D gene is left open where the match is weak. The size field is filled for only some rows; it gives once, few, many or a size class.

>.|.|TRBV11-1|12|TRBJ2-1
TGTGCCAGCAGTCTCGAGGTTGGTGAGCAGTTCTTC
CASSLEVGEQFF
>.|.|TRBV4-1|15|TRBJ2-5
TGCGCCAGCAGACTCATCGCAGGGATGCCAGAGACCCAGTACTTC
CASRLIAGMPETQYF
>TRBD1|.|TRBV29-1|13|TRBJ2-7
TGCAGCGTCCTGGACAGGGGAACCTACGAGCAGTACTTC
CSVLDRGTYEQYF
>TRBD2|.|TRBV2|16|TRBJ2-5
TGTGCCAGCAGCCTACTAGCGGGGGTAACACAAGAGACCCAGTACTTC
CASSLLAGVTQETQYF
>TRBD2|.|TRBV4-1|17|TRBJ2-4
TGCGCCAGCAGCCAAGGGGAGGGAGGCCTCGGCAAAAACATTCAGTACTTC
CASSQGEGGLGKNIQYF
>.|.|TRBV30|13|TRBJ1-4
TGTGCCTCTTCGGGGGGTACTAATGAAAAACTGTTTTTT
CASSGGTNEKLFF
>TRBD1|few|TRBV4-1|14|TRBJ1-1
TGCGCCAGCAGCCATAGGACAGGGCTCACTGAAGCTTTCTTT
CASSHRTGLTEAFF
>TRBD2|.|TRBV4-1|15|TRBJ2-1
TGCGCCAGCAGCCAAGATGGGACTAGCGCCAATGAGCAGTTCTTC
CASSQDGTSANEQFF
>TRBD2|.|TRBV2|15|TRBJ2-3
TGTGCCAGCAACGGACTAGCGGGAAGCACAGATACGCAGTATTTT
CASNGLAGSTDTQYF
>.|.|TRBV6-1|13|TRBJ2-7
TGTGCCAGCAGCCGGACAGAGCGCTCCGAGCAGTACTTC
CASSRTERSEQYF
>.|.|TRBV11-2|11|TRBJ2-7
TGTGCCAGCAGCTTGTCCGACAGACTTCACTTC
CASSLSDRLHF
>.|.|TRBV10-3|15|TRBJ1-3
TGTGCCATCAGGAGAGCCACTGCCTCTGGAAACACCATATATTTT
CAIRRATASGNTIYF
>TRBD1|.|TRBV7-9|14|TRBJ2-7
TGTGCCAGCAGCCTGACAGGGTCCGCCTACGAGCAGTACTTC
CASSLTGSAYEQYF
>.|.|TRBV14|16|TRBJ2-3
TGTGCCAGCAGCCAATTTACGGGAGTGGGCACAGATACGCAGTATTTT
CASSQFTGVGTDTQYF
>TRBD2|.|TRBV19|15|TRBJ2-5
TGTGCCAGTACTGGACTAGCGGGAGTCCGGGAGACCCAGTACTTC
CASTGLAGVRETQYF
>TRBD2|.|TRBV25-1|16|TRBJ2-1
TGTGCCAGCAGTGAATCCGGGACTACCACCTACAATGAGCAGTTCTTC
CASSESGTTTYNEQFF
>.|.|TRBV20-1|11|TRBJ2-1
TGCAGTGCTACGAGCGTTAACGAGCAGTTCTTC
CSATSVNEQFF
>TRBD1|.|TRBV6-5|15|TRBJ2-3
TGTGCCAGCAGTCAATTGGGACAGGCCACAGATACGCAGTATTTT
CASSQLGQATDTQYF
>.|.|TRBV2|13|TRBJ1-2
TGTGCCAGCCACAGGGAGACTAACTATGGCTACACCTTC
CASHRETNYGYTF
>.|.|TRBV30|12|TRBJ2-5
TGTGCCTGGAGTGTTGAGAGTCTGGAGCAGTACTTC
CAWSVESLEQYF
>TRBD1|.|TRBV28|17|TRBJ2-7
TGTGCCAGCAGTTTCCGGGACAGGGGACCTAGCTCCTACGAGCAGTACTTC
CASSFRDRGPSSYEQYF
>.|.|TRBV5-1|17|TRBJ1-5
TGCGCCAGCAGCTTTTTCCTGGACAGTGAACTAAATCAGCCCCAGCATTTT
CASSFFLDSELNQPQHF
>TRBD1|.|TRBV7-3|15|TRBJ2-1
TGTGCCAGCAGCTTAGGGACAGTCTCCTACAATGAGCAGTTCTTC
CASSLGTVSYNEQFF
>.|.|TRBV15|15|TRBJ2-7
TGCGCCACCAGCAGCACAGGGAGTAAATCCTACGAGCAGTACTTC
CATSSTGSKSYEQYF
>.|.|TRBV7-9|15|TRBJ1-1
TGTGCCAGCAGCTTGCAGACGGGGGTGAACACTGAAGCTTTCTTT
CASSLQTGVNTEAFF
>.|.|TRBV5-4|15|TRBJ2-1
TGTGCCAGCAGTTCGTCGTCCCGCTCCTACAATGAGCAGTTCTTC
CASSSSSRSYNEQFF
>.|.|TRBV21-1|12|TRBJ2-2
TGTGCCAGCAGCATGCGGGGCGGGGAGCTGTTTTTT
CASSMRGGELFF
>.|.|TRBV4-1|16|TRBJ2-3
TGCGCCAGCAGCCAAGGTGAGCTAAGCCTCACAGATACGCAGTATTTT
CASSQGELSLTDTQYF
>.|.|TRBV11-2|13|TRBJ1-1
TGTGCCAGCACTACTGGGCGGAACACTGAAGCTTTCTTT
CASTTGRNTEAFF
>TRBD1|.|TRBV18|13|TRBJ2-7
TGTGCCAGCTCACGGGACAGGGACCACGAGCAGTACTTC
CASSRDRDHEQYF
>.|.|TRBV27|13|TRBJ2-3
TGTGCCAGCAGTCCATACTCGGCAGATACGCAGTATTTT
CASSPYSADTQYF
>.|.|TRBV11-2|13|TRBJ2-7
TGTGCCAGCAGCTTAGGGACAGAAGCCCCGCAGTACTTC
CASSLGTEAPQYF
>.|.|TRBV6-5|15|TRBJ1-3
TGTGCCAGCAGTTACCGGCGGGCCTCTGGAAACACCATATATTTT
CASSYRRASGNTIYF
>.|.|TRBV29-1|15|TRBJ2-5
TGCAGCGTTGAAGTTAGCAGTTGGTACCAAGAGACCCAGTACTTC
CSVEVSSWYQETQYF
>TRBD2|.|TRBV6-1|15|TRBJ2-3
TGTGCCAGCATGAGGACTAGCGGGAGTCCAGATACGCAGTATTTT
CASMRTSGSPDTQYF
>.|.|TRBV4-1|14|TRBJ1-2
TGCGCCAGCAGCCACCCGAGAGGGAAGGATGGCTACACCTTC
CASSHPRGKDGYTF
>.|.|TRBV27|14|TRBJ1-5
TGTGCCAGCAGCCAAGGGGGGGCTTATCAGCCCCAGCATTTT
CASSQGGAYQPQHF
>.|.|TRBV29-1|12|TRBJ1-2
TGCAGCGTGGTACAGGGAGAGGCTGGCTACACCTTC
CSVVQGEAGYTF
>TRBD1|.|TRBV7-8|17|TRBJ2-2
TGTGCCAGCAGCGAAGTTCCGGGACAGGGGGCGACCGGGGAGCTGTTTTTT
CASSEVPGQGATGELFF
>TRBD1|.|TRBV19|17|TRBJ2-2
TGTGCCAGCAGACCCGCGGGGGGACAGGGGGCGACCGGGGAGCTGTTTTTT
CASRPAGGQGATGELFF
>TRBD1|few|TRBV6-5|14|TRBJ1-1
TGTGCCAGCAGCCTACAGGGGATGAACACTGAAGCTTTCTTT
CASSLQGMNTEAFF